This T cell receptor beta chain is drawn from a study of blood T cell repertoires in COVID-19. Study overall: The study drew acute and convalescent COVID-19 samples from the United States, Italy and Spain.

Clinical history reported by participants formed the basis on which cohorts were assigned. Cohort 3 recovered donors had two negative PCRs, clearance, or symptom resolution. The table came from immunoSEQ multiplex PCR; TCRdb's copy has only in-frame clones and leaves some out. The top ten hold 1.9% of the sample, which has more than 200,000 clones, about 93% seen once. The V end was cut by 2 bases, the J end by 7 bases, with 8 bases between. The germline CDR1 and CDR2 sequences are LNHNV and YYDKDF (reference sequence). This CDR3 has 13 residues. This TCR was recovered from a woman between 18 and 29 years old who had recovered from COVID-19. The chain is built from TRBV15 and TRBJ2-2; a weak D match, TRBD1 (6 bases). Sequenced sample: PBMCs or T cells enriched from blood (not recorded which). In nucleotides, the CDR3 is TGTGCCACCAGCAGAACAGGGAGCGGGGAGCTGTTTTTT. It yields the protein CATSRTGSGELFF.